Detailed here is one T cell receptor beta chain. Participants, roughly 18 to 89 years old, spanned approximately 26 US areas. Either two negative PCRs, clearance, or symptom resolution qualified Cohort 3 donors as recovered. The sample is drawn from a study of blood T cell repertoires in COVID-19. On the study more broadly: Spain, Italy and the United States supplied samples that represented acute and convalescent COVID-19. Sample material is recorded as cDNA or gDNA derived from T cells, B-cell-depleted T cells, or PBMCs.

Profiling relied on immunoSEQ multiplex PCR, and the TCRdb table lists in-frame clones only, not all of them. The sample lists 200,000 to 250,000 clones, 88% occurring once. Germline CDR1 MGHRA, CDR2 YSYEKL. Trimming took 1 base from V and 2 from J, leaving 11 bases between them. This CDR3 has 15 residues. This chain links TRBV4-1 with TRBJ1-2; no reliable D call. The sequenced sample consisted of PBMCs or T cells enriched from blood (not recorded which). The receptor's source is a woman in her 30s who had recovered from COVID-19. DNA of the CDR3: TGCGCCAGCAGCCAAGCCATCCGGGTCAACTATGGCTACACCTTC. Translating it yields CASSQAIRVNYGYTF.